A single TCR beta chain is shown here with its context. Under the authors' procedure: Amplifying reference gene primers gave estimates of nucleated cell counts. Sequencing was performed with immunoSEQ multiplex PCR; in TCRdb, only in-frame clones are kept and a portion is missing. That table is the source of V, J and clone size, and D and trimming were worked out from the DNA. The sample has 140,000 to 150,000 clones, 84% seen once. From germline, CDR1 is LGHNA and CDR2 YSLEER. The V end lost 0 bases, the J end lost 4 bases, and 15 bases lay between the germline ends. This CDR3 has 16 amino acids. This record comes from a study of blood T cell repertoires in COVID-19.

The rearrangement links TRBV4-3 to TRBJ1-2, with D possibly being TRBD1 (6 bases). Source material: peripheral blood. The source of this sequence is a man in his sixties with active or convalescent COVID-19. CDR3 sequence reads: CASSQDLGGVGYGYTF. The CDR3 DNA reads as TGCGCCAGCAGCCAAGATCTAGGGGGAGTCGGCTATGGCTACACCTTC.